These 9 T cell receptor beta chains came from one sample sequenced in a study of T-cell reconstitution after alpha-beta-depleted transplantation in children. Molecular barcoding with unique molecular identifiers was used for the TCRbeta library. TCRdb reanalysed the PCR reads using MiXCR and keeps one entry per CDR3 protein. The sample has around 700,000 distinct CDR3 sequences, roughly 13% seen once; the top ten hold about 0.77%. The sequenced sample was PBMCs, obtained before TCRalphabeta/CD19-depleted stem cell transplant. These receptor sequences come from a girl aged 2 to 10 with congenital amegakaryocytic thrombocytopenia, due to receive a stem cell transplant.

The chain is built from TRBV5-1 and TRBJ2-1; unclear D gene. V lost 0 bases and J lost 10, with 11 bases in between. The CDR3 has 13 residues. The germline V gene has CDR1 SGHRS and CDR2 YFSETQ. CDR3 DNA: TGCGCCAGCAGCTTGGGAGGCGCAGGCGAGCAGTTCTTC. Translating gives CASSLGGAGEQFF.

A remark on this clonotype: Possible read error: a much larger clone is one base away. The CDR3 loop is CSASKDRAIVGELFF. The CDR3 DNA reads TGCAGTGCTAGCAAGGACAGGGCCATAGTCGGGGAGCTGTTTTTT. The chain employs TRBV20-1 and TRBJ2-2; 8 bases map to TRBD1. CDR1 is DFQATT and CDR2 is SNEGSKA in the germline V gene (reference sequence). This CDR3 has 15 residues. Losses at the gene ends were 3 bases for V and 7 bases for J; bases not matched to a gene: 10.

This clonotype was observed a few times. The V call is TRBV29-1, the J call TRBJ2-5; 10 bases line up with TRBD1. Germline V lookup: CDR1 SQVTM, CDR2 ANQGSEA. The V segment lost 5 bases and the J segment 7 bases; nucleotides outside the gene matches: 16. There are 16 residues in the CDR3. CDR3 DNA sequence: TGCAGCGTTACCGGGACAGGGGCTTTAACTGGGAGGACCCAGTACTTC. This translates into CSVTGTGALTGRTQYF.

About this clonotype: A much larger clone lies a single base off, so this may be a read error. The V and J genes are TRBV29-1 and TRBJ2-3, with 8 bases matching TRBD1. The CDR3 consists of 15 residues. Germline lookup yields CDR1 SQVTM and CDR2 ANQGSEA. The CDR3 bases are TGCAGCGTCAATGGACAGGGAGGAAGCACAGTTACGCAGTATTTT. This encodes CSVNGQGGSTVTQYF.

This clonotype appeared many times. This chain joins TRBV4-1 and TRBJ2-5; 7 nucleotides align to TRBD1. The V segment lost 4 bases and the J segment 2 bases; nucleotides outside the gene matches: 7. Germline V gene lookup returns CDR1 MGHRA and CDR2 YSYEKL. The CDR3 has 15 residues. The DNA of the CDR3 is TGCGCCAGCAGCCGGATAGGACAGGAACAAGAGACCCAGTACTTC. Protein sequence: CASSRIGQEQETQYF.

This clonotype showed up many times. This chain links TRBV15 with TRBJ2-1; unclear D gene. The CDR3 has 16 amino acids. The germline gives CDR1 LNHNV, CDR2 YYDKDF (reference sequence). Trimming pared 7 bases from V and 0 bases from J, leaving 16 bases between. The CDR3 nucleotides are TGTGCCACCACCGAGGAAATGATAAGCTCCTACAATGAGCAGTTCTTC. Protein: CATTEEMISSYNEQFF.

This clonotype was counted only a few times. The chain uses TRBV3-1 and TRBJ2-5; D may correspond to TRBD1 or TRBD2 (6 bases each). V was pared by 1 base and J by 4 bases, with 13 bases between. The CDR3 covers 15 residues. CDR1 is LGHDT and CDR2 is YNNKEL in the germline V gene (reference sequence). The CDR3 bases are TGTGCCAGCAGCCAAGTGGGGGGCGCGGGAGAGACCCAGTACTTC. Protein: CASSQVGGAGETQYF.

This chain connects TRBV5-6 to TRBJ1-2, with TRBD1 matching 7 bases. Germline CDR1 SGHDT, CDR2 YYEEEE. This CDR3 region has 16 residues. V lost 5 bases, J lost 8 bases, and 18 bases stayed unmatched. CDR3 residues: CASSCLTGTDDSGYTF. The CDR3 DNA sequence: TGTGCCAGCAGTTGCCTTACCGGGACAGACGACTCCGGCTACACCTTC.

This chain joins TRBV2 and TRBJ2-1, with 9 nucleotides matching TRBD1. Losses at the gene ends were 3 bases for V and 3 bases for J; bases not matched to a gene: 3. The CDR3 consists of 15 residues. Germline-derived CDR1 and CDR2 are SNHLY and FYNNEI. The CDR3 here is CASSDTGGNYNEQFF. In DNA, the CDR3 is TGTGCCAGCAGTGATACAGGGGGCAACTACAATGAGCAGTTCTTC. The full variable domain, completed using reference TRBV2 and TRBJ2-1, is EPEVTQTPSHQVTQMGQEVILRCVPISNHLYFYWYRQILGQKVEFLVSFYNNEISEKSEIFDDQFSVERPDGSNFTLKIRSTKLEDSAMYFCASSDTGGNYNEQFFGPGTRLTVL.